This TCR beta chain was identified during a study of cytomegalovirus exposure and HLA in healthy donors. Germline CDR1 and CDR2: SGHNT and YYREEE (reference sequence). The CDR3 has 15 residues. Trimming took off 5 bases at V and 4 bases at J, with 16 bases between the two ends. It was healthy bone marrow donors who served as donors. Worth noting for this clone: As yet, its antigen is unknown.

Study observations and caveats: Common viral pathogens (according to a later analysis) appeared linked to several of the most significant clusters. Previous analysis showed most TCR beta V segments were productive about 87% or about 30% of the time.

PCR involved 60 Vbeta and 13 Jbeta primers. Sequenced by immunoSEQ multiplex PCR; TCRdb stores in-frame clones only, minus some. This repertoire shows about 170,000 clones, approximately 79% found once; its top ten account for 6% to 7.5%. The specimen sequenced was PBMCs. The origin of this receptor is a man aged 35 to 55 in good health and CMV-seropositive. This chain joins TRBV5-4 and TRBJ1-3; D unclear. The chain's CDR3 is CASSSASAGGNTIYF. CDR3 DNA sequence: TGTGCCAGCAGTTCGGCCTCAGCGGGGGGAAACACCATATATTTT.